This T cell receptor (beta chain) was sequenced for a study of cytomegalovirus exposure and HLA in healthy donors. Here immunoSEQ multiplex PCR was the method, and the copy in TCRdb shows in-frame clones only, minus some. Among about 150,000 clones listed, roughly nine tenths were seen once. The CDR3 length is 14 residues. The germline CDR1 and CDR2 sequences are MNHEY and SVGAGI. V was pared by 0 bases and J by 3 bases, with 8 bases between. The donors were part of the approximately 130-subject validation cohort, which stood apart from the 666-subject first cohort. The sequencing input was PBMCs. This chain uses TRBV6-5 with TRBJ2-5; D is unclear. This clonotype was sampled from a young woman in good health and CMV-seropositive. The DNA for the CDR3 is TGTGCCAGCAGTTACTCTCTCACGGAAGAGACCCAGTACTTC. Protein: CASSYSLTEETQYF.